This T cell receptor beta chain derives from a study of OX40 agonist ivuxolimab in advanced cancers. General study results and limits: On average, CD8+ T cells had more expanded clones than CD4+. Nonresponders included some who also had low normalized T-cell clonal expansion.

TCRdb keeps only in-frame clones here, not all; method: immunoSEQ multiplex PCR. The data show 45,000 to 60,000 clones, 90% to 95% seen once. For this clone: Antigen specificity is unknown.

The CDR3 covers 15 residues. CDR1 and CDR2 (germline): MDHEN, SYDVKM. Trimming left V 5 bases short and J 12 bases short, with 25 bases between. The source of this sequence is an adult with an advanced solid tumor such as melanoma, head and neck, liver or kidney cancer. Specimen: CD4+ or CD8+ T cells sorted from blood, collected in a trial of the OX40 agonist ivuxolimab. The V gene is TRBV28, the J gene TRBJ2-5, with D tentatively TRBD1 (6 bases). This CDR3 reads CASSGGAPGRKNKYF. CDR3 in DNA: TGTGCCAGCAGTGGGGGCGCGCCGGGCCGTAAGAATAAGTACTTC.